This T cell receptor beta chain appears in the sequencing data of a study of cytomegalovirus exposure and HLA in healthy donors. It was with 60 Vbeta and 13 Jbeta primers that the PCR ran. The assay was immunoSEQ multiplex PCR, and TCRdb's table has in-frame clones only and misses some. The sample contains some 160,000 clones, 75% to 80% of which appear only once. From germline, CDR1 is MNHNS and CDR2 SASEGT. The junction had 6 bases not matched to a gene; V was cut back by 7 bases and J by 3 bases. This CDR3 is 14 amino acids long. The J gene is TRBJ2-1, the V gene TRBV6-1; 7 nucleotides align to TRBD2. The TCR originated in a woman under 40 in good health and CMV-seronegative. Specimen: PBMCs. Here the CDR3 reads CASTREEFYNEQFF. In DNA, the CDR3 is TGTGCCAGCACCCGGGAGGAGTTCTACAATGAGCAGTTCTTC.